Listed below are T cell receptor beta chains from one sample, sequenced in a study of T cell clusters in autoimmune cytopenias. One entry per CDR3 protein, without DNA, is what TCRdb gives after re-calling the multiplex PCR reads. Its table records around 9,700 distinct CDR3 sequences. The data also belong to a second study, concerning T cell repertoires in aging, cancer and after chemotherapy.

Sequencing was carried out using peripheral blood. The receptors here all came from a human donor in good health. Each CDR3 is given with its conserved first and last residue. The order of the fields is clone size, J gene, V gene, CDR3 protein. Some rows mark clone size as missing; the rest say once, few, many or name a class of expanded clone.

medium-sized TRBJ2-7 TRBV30 CAWSAHPDRTYEQYF
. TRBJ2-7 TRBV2 CAPGQHPYEQYF
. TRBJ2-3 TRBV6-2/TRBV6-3 CASSWTSGGLDTQYF
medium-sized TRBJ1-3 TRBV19 CASSSGQGGNTIYF
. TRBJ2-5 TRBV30 CAWGGGRAQYF
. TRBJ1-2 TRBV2 CASSRRDGYTF
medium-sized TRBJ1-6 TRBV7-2 CASSRDSLNSPLHF
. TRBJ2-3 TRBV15 CATSREGYTDTQYF
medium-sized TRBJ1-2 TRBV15 CATSRDSRLGAGYTF
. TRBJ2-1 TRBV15 CATSRSQGVRNEQFF
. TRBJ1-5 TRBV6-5 CASGFDRKNQPQHF
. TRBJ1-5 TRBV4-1 CASSQEAGTGRFSNQPQHF
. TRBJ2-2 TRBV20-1 CSAPRGGNTGELFF
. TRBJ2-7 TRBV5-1 CASSPGQGEVVYEQYF
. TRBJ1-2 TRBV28 CASRSTGGYGYTF
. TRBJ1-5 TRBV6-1 CASRNTGGYNQPQHF
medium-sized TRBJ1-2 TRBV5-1 CASSSGNYGYTF